A selection of T cell receptor beta chains follows, all from one sample in a study of graft-versus-host responses after intestinal transplantation. TCRdb's copy holds only in-frame clones and misses some; the assay was immunoSEQ multiplex PCR. This table has around 6,400 clones, around 26% appearing once. Sequenced here: alloreactive CD4+ T cells from a mixed lymphocyte reaction culture, sampled before intestinal transplant. Receptor source: a human patient who received an intestinal transplant. The CDR3 runs from the conserved cysteine through the conserved F or W. The D gene is left open where the match is weak. Clone size, where shown, is once, few, many, or a class for clones that have expanded.

d_call | clone_size | j_call | v_call | cdr3_nt | cdr3_aa
. | few | TRBJ2-1 | TRBV7-9 | TGTGCCAGCAGCGTTACTAGCTACAATGAGCAGTTCTTC | CASSVTSYNEQFF
. | . | TRBJ2-5 | TRBV4-1 | TGCGCCAGCAGCCAAGTTGGGGCGGCAAAAGAGACCCAGTACTTC | CASSQVGAAKETQYF
. | few | TRBJ2-7 | TRBV18 | TGTGCCAGCTCACCACGGACAGGGACTATATACGAGCAGTACTTC | CASSPRTGTIYEQYF
TRBD2 | . | TRBJ2-5 | TRBV9 | TGTGCCAGCAGCGTAGGGGCGACTAGCGGGATCGAGACCCAGTACTTC | CASSVGATSGIETQYF
TRBD2 | few | TRBJ2-1 | TRBV6-6 | TGTGCCAGCAACACCGGACTAGCTCACAATGAGCAGTTCTTC | CASNTGLAHNEQFF
. | . | TRBJ1-6 | TRBV6-5 | TGTGCCAGCAGCTCCCGGGGGAGGAATTCACCCCTCCACTTT | CASSSRGRNSPLHF
. | . | TRBJ1-1 | TRBV30 | TGTGCCTGGAGTGTATGGGCTGAAGCTTTCTTT | CAWSVWAEAFF
. | few | TRBJ2-5 | TRBV11-2 | TGTGCCAGCAGCCGGGGGAGAAATCTTCAAGAGACCCAGTACTTC | CASSRGRNLQETQYF
TRBD1 | . | TRBJ2-7 | TRBV5-1 | TGCGCCAGCAGCTTATTGACAGGGGTGAAAGAGCAGTACTTC | CASSLLTGVKEQYF
. | . | TRBJ2-1 | TRBV28 | TGTGCCAGCAGCGAGGGGAGACGGAATGAGCAGTTCTTC | CASSEGRRNEQFF
. | . | TRBJ1-1 | TRBV7-8 | TGTGCCAGCAGCCCCCTTTTCGGGATTACGGGCGGAGCTTTCTTT | CASSPLFGITGGAFF
TRBD2 | few | TRBJ2-7 | TRBV4-2 | TGTGCCAGCAGCCAAGTCGCCGGACTAGCGGGAGGCCCCCTCTCCTACGAGCAGTACTTC | CASSQVAGLAGGPLSYEQYF
TRBD1 | few | TRBJ2-2 | TRBV7-3 | TGTGCCAGCGGTCGACAGGGCGCGAACACCGGGGAGCTGTTTTTT | CASGRQGANTGELFF
. | . | TRBJ2-6 | TRBV27 | TGTGCCAGCACCCGTGTTTTGAGGGCTGGGGCCAACGTCCTGACTTTC | CASTRVLRAGANVLTF
. | . | TRBJ2-1 | TRBV10-1 | TGCGCCTACCTTAACTCCGGCTTCTCCGGGAGTAGTGCCTCATGTGAGCAGTTCTTC | CAYLNSGFSGSSASCEQFF
. | . | TRBJ2-7 | TRBV5-4 | TGTGCCAGCAGCCAAGAGTGGGGATCCTACGAGCAGTACTTC | CASSQEWGSYEQYF
. | few | TRBJ2-7 | TRBV19 | TGTGCCTCCCAAGACAGGCCCTACGAGCAGTACTTC | CASQDRPYEQYF
. | few | TRBJ1-1 | TRBV18 | TGTGCCAGCTCACCTCAAGGAAAGGGGTACACTGAAGCTTTCTTT | CASSPQGKGYTEAFF
TRBD2 | few | TRBJ2-7 | TRBV19 | TGTGCCAGTAGTTTAGCGGGCAGATCCTCCTACGAGCAGTACTTC | CASSLAGRSSYEQYF
. | . | TRBJ1-5 | TRBV6-1 | TGTGCCAGCAGTGAAGGTATAGGGGGCAATCAGCCCCAGCATTTT | CASSEGIGGNQPQHF
. | few | TRBJ2-7 | TRBV6-6 | TGTGCCAGCAGCCCCAGGGGCGCGTACGAGCAGTACTTC | CASSPRGAYEQYF
. | medium-sized | TRBJ2-5 | TRBV5-1 | TGCGCCAGCAGCCGTGGTGGGCGGAGCCAAGAGACCCAGTACTTC | CASSRGGRSQETQYF